This T cell receptor beta chain stems from a study of cytomegalovirus exposure and HLA in healthy donors. On the study more broadly: The 120 validation repertoires were produced on the same platform as the approximately 670 repertoires of the first cohort. This was reported in a later analysis.

The CDR3 extends over 11 amino acids. CDR1 is DFQATT and CDR2 is SNEGSKA in the germline V gene (reference sequence). V gave up 6 bases and J gave up 4 bases, with 7 bases separating them. TCRdb's copy holds only in-frame clones and misses some; the assay was immunoSEQ multiplex PCR. The sample lists 150,000 to 200,000 clones, over 85% occurring once. This clone was seen once. Sequencing was performed on PBMCs. The chain recombines TRBV20-1 with TRBJ2-1; possibly TRBD1 for D (5 bases). The TCR sequence derives from a man younger than 35 in good health and CMV-seropositive. The chain's CDR3 is CSATEYNEQFF. The CDR3 DNA reads as TGCAGTGCGACAGAGTACAATGAGCAGTTCTTC.